Listed below are T cell receptor beta chains from one sample, sequenced in a study of T cell responses to AZD1222 COVID-19 vaccine. The assay was immunoSEQ multiplex PCR, and TCRdb's table has in-frame clones only and misses some. The table lists 95,000 to 100,000 clones, about 90% of them singletons. This sample comprised peripheral blood, obtained on day 0 of AZD1222 vaccination. These receptors originate from an adult in good health. The CDR3 runs from the conserved cysteine through the conserved F or W. The order of the fields is clone size, J gene, V gene, D gene, CDR3 protein, CDR3 DNA. A D gene is named only where the DNA matches it firmly. Clone size is not always given. Where it is, it says once, few, many or a class for expanded clones.

few	TRBJ2-7	TRBV4-2	TRBD2	CASSQEGSGSGYEQYF	TGTGCCAGCAGCCAAGAAGGTAGCGGGAGTGGATACGAGCAGTACTTC
.	TRBJ2-5	TRBV5-1	TRBD2	CASSRGLAGDGETQYF	TGCGCCAGCAGCCGGGGACTAGCGGGAGACGGGGAGACCCAGTACTTC
.	TRBJ1-4	TRBV7-9	TRBD1	CASSLSRQGGTEKLFF	TGTGCCAGCAGCTTATCAAGACAGGGGGGAACGGAAAAACTGTTTTTT
.	TRBJ1-2	TRBV10-3	TRBD1	CAISGDSQTYGYTF	TGTGCCATCAGTGGGGACAGCCAAACCTATGGCTACACCTTC
.	TRBJ2-7	TRBV5-1	.	CASSLGPSGGREQYF	TGCGCCAGCAGCCTCGGGCCATCCGGGGGTCGCGAGCAGTACTTC
.	TRBJ1-2	TRBV6-5	TRBD1	CASWTGDYGYTF	TGTGCCAGCTGGACAGGGGACTATGGCTACACCTTC
.	TRBJ2-7	TRBV30	.	CAWIGKLKYEQYF	TGTGCCTGGATCGGAAAATTGAAGTACGAGCAGTACTTC
.	TRBJ1-1	TRBV27	.	CASTSGPAAEAFF	TGTGCCAGCACCTCGGGCCCAGCGGCTGAAGCTTTCTTT
.	TRBJ2-7	TRBV4-1	TRBD1	CASSPGPGQALYEQYF	TGCGCCAGCAGCCCAGGTCCGGGACAGGCCCTCTACGAGCAGTACTTC
.	TRBJ1-6	TRBV7-9	TRBD1	CASSLDGTGYNSPLHF	TGTGCCAGCAGCCTGGACGGGACAGGTTATAATTCACCCCTCCACTTT
.	TRBJ1-5	TRBV5-1	.	CASSLSSGDNQPQHF	TGCGCCAGCAGCTTATCGTCTGGGGACAATCAGCCCCAGCATTTT
.	TRBJ2-7	TRBV3-1/TRBV3-2	TRBD2	CASSQATSGRTGEQYF	TGTGCCAGCAGCCAAGCGACTAGCGGGAGGACTGGTGAGCAGTACTTC
.	TRBJ1-4	TRBV6-5	.	CASGVNGFGEKLFF	TGTGCCAGCGGAGTAAACGGGTTTGGCGAAAAACTGTTTTTT
.	TRBJ2-3	TRBV4-2	.	CATRPGGLVADTQYF	TGTGCCACCAGGCCAGGGGGGCTAGTGGCAGATACGCAGTATTTT
.	TRBJ1-1	TRBV6-5	.	CASSYTRANTEAFF	TGTGCCAGCAGTTACACGAGGGCGAACACTGAAGCTTTCTTT
.	TRBJ2-7	TRBV6-5	.	CASKPPGSRYEQYF	TGTGCCAGCAAGCCCCCCGGGAGTCGTTACGAGCAGTACTTC
.	TRBJ2-3	TRBV28	TRBD2	CASSEPSGRASDTQYF	TGTGCCAGCAGTGAGCCTAGCGGGAGGGCCTCAGATACGCAGTATTTT
.	TRBJ1-3	TRBV2	.	CASSAMGGSGNTIYF	TGTGCCAGCAGTGCAATGGGCGGCTCTGGAAACACCATATATTTT
.	TRBJ2-1	TRBV30	.	CAWSPGTVHKQFF	TGTGCCTGGAGCCCAGGGACCGTACATAAGCAGTTCTTC
.	TRBJ2-7	TRBV27	.	CASSPRFSYEQYF	TGTGCCAGCAGTCCAAGATTCTCCTACGAGCAGTACTTC
.	TRBJ2-6	TRBV19	.	CASSGDLSGANVLTF	TGTGCCAGTAGTGGGGACCTCTCTGGGGCCAACGTCCTGACTTTC
.	TRBJ2-7	TRBV28	.	CASSFNEQYF	TGTGCCAGCAGTTTTAACGAGCAGTACTTC
.	TRBJ1-2	TRBV5-6	TRBD1	CASIQTGTAYGYTF	TGTGCCAGCATCCAAACTGGGACAGCCTATGGCTACACCTTC
.	TRBJ1-2	TRBV6-1	.	CASSDSPNYGYTF	TGTGCCAGCAGTGACAGCCCCAACTATGGCTACACCTTC
once	TRBJ2-7	TRBV11-3	.	CASSSGTSYEQYF	TGTGCCAGCAGCTCGGGGACCTCCTACGAGCAGTACTTC
.	TRBJ2-2	TRBV19	.	CASTEGQTHTGELFF	TGTGCCAGTACAGAAGGACAGACCCACACCGGGGAGCTGTTTTTT
.	TRBJ2-2	TRBV19	.	CASSIRTGELFF	TGTGCCAGTAGTATCCGCACCGGGGAGCTGTTTTTT